The clone carrying this T cell receptor (beta chain) has a handful of counts. This specimen belongs to a study of T-cell reconstitution after alpha-beta-depleted transplantation in children. The library targeted TCRbeta and was prepared with unique molecular identifiers. TCRdb re-called the PCR reads through MiXCR, storing one row per CDR3 protein. The table lists 600,000 to 700,000 distinct CDR3 sequences, over 15% of them singletons. V lost 5 bases and J lost 7; bases outside the gene matches: 7. This CDR3 comprises 14 residues. The V and J genes are TRBV12-3 or TRBV12-4 and TRBJ1-3, with TRBD1 matching over 8 bases. This sample comprised PBMCs from the stem cell graft donor, obtained from the stem cell graft. This sequence originates from a human donor who donated a stem cell graft to a child with acute myeloid leukemia. As DNA, the CDR3 is TGTGCCAGCAGTATGACAGGGGTCCGGAACACCATATATTTT. Encoded protein: CASSMTGVRNTIYF.